This TCR beta chain was sequenced during a study of OX40 agonist ivuxolimab in advanced cancers. In the study overall: Dose-escalation patients' cancers were hepatocellular carcinoma, melanoma, renal cell or head and neck cancer.

The germline CDR1 and CDR2 sequences are SGDLS and YYNGEE. CDR3 length equals 16 residues. V lost 0 bases and J 2 bases, leaving 15 bases between the germline ends. Generated by immunoSEQ multiplex PCR, the TCRdb table keeps only in-frame clones and is missing some. The data show under 15,000 clones, 70% to 75% seen once. The specimen was CD4+ or CD8+ T cells sorted from blood, collected in a trial of the OX40 agonist ivuxolimab. This chain connects TRBV9 to TRBJ2-7; a weak D match, TRBD1 (6 bases). The clonotype originates from an adult with an advanced solid tumor such as melanoma, head and neck, liver or kidney cancer. The CDR3 here is CASSVGRTALTYEQYF. The CDR3 coding sequence is TGTGCCAGCAGCGTAGGGAGGACAGCATTAACCTACGAGCAGTACTTC.